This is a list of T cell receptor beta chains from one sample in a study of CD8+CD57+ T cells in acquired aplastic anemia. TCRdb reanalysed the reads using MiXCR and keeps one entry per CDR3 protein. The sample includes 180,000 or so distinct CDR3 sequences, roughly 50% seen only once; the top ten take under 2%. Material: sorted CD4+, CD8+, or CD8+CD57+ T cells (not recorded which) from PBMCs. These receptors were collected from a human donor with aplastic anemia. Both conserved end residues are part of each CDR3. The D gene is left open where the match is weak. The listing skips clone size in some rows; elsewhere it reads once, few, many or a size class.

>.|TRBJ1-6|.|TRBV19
TGTGCCAGTAGTACGACAGGAAGGTATAATTCACCCCTCCACTTT
CASSTTGRYNSPLHF
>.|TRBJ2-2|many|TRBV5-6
TGTGCCAGCAGCCTGAGGTTCGGGGAGCTGTTTTTT
CASSLRFGELFF
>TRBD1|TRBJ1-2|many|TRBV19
TGTGCCAGTAGTACGGCCGGGACAGGTAGCGGCTACACCTTC
CASSTAGTGSGYTF
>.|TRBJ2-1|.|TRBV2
TGTGCCAGCCTACTCAATAGGGGAAATGAGCAGTTCTTC
CASLLNRGNEQFF
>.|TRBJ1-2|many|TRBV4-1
TGCGCCAGCAGCCAAGAGGGGGTAGGAGGCTACACCTTC
CASSQEGVGGYTF
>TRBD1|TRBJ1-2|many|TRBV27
TGTGCCAGCAAGGGACAGGCCTATGGCTACACCTTC
CASKGQAYGYTF
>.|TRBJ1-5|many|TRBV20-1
TGCAGTGCTGCGGACGGAGCTAGCAATCAGCCCCAGCATTTT
CSAADGASNQPQHF
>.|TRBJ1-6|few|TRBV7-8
TGTGCCAGCAGCCTAAATTCACCCCTCCACTTT
CASSLNSPLHF
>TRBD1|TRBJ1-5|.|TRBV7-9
TGTGCCAGCAGCTCAACGGAAGACAGGGATCAGCCCCAGCATTTT
CASSSTEDRDQPQHF
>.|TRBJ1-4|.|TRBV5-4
TGTGCCAGCAGTCCAGACCAGGCGACTAATGAAAAACTGTTTTTT
CASSPDQATNEKLFF
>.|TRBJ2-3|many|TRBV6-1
TGTGCCAGCGCCTCGGGGCACCGGGGTTATTTT
CASASGHRGYF
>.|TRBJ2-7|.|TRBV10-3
TGTGCCATCAGTGAGGGACTCCCGTACGAGCAGTACTTC
CAISEGLPYEQYF
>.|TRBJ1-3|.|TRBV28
TGTGCCAGCAGTGCAGGACAGTCTGGAAACACCATATATTTT
CASSAGQSGNTIYF
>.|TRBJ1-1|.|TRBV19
TGTGCCAGTAGTATAAGCGCAGGGGCACGCACTGAAGCTTTCTTT
CASSISAGARTEAFF
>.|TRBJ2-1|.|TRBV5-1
TGCGCCAGCGGACCCTCTAATAGGGAACTTGAGCAGCTCTTC
CASGPSNRELEQLF
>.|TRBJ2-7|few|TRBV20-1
TGCAGTGCTAGCAACACAGGGACCCCCTCCTACGAGCAGTACTTC
CSASNTGTPSYEQYF
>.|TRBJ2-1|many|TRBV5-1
TGCGCCAGCGCACGGCAGGGGGGTTCTGAGCAGTTCTTC
CASARQGGSEQFF
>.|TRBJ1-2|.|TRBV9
TGTGCCAGCAGCGCGTCTATGGGCTACACCTTC
CASSASMGYTF
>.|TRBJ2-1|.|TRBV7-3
TGTGCCAGCAGCCGACAACCGAATTCCCACAATGAGCAGTTCTTC
CASSRQPNSHNEQFF
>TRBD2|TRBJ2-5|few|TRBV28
TGTGCCAGCAGTCTGGGGAGGGTCCAAGAGACCCAGTACTTC
CASSLGRVQETQYF
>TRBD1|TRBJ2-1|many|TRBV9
TGTGCCAGCAGCGTCTCCGGACAGGGAATCTACAATGAGCAGTTCTTC
CASSVSGQGIYNEQFF
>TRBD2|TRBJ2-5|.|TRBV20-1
TGCAGTGCTGCGATAGCGGGGGTCGGAGAGACCCAGTACTTC
CSAAIAGVGETQYF
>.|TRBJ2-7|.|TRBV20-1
TGCAGTGCTAGCCAGGGCGGCGAGCAGTACTTC
CSASQGGEQYF
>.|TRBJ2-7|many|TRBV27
TGTGCCAGCAGTTTAGACAGGACTAGGGCCTACGAGCAGTACTTC
CASSLDRTRAYEQYF
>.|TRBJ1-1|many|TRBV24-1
TGTGCCACCAGTGATAGCAGGGTCGGAGGTGAGACTGAAGCTTTCTTT
CATSDSRVGGETEAFF
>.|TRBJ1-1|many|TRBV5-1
TGCGCCAGCAGCTTAACAGGGCTTCTCCCTGAAGCTTTCTTT
CASSLTGLLPEAFF
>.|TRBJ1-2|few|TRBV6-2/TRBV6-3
TGTGCCAGCACCGACGGGGGAACAGCGCGTGGCTACACCTTC
CASTDGGTARGYTF
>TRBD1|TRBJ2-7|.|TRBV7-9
TGTGCCAGCAGCCCCGGAAGACAGGGGGCGAACTTC
CASSPGRQGANF
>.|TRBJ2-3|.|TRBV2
TGTGCCAGCAACAAGGGGATAGGCACAGATACGCAGTATTTT
CASNKGIGTDTQYF
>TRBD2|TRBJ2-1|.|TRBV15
TGTGCCACCAGCAGGGGAAGCGGGGGGCCGTTCTTC
CATSRGSGGPFF
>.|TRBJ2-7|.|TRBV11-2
TGTGCCAGCAGCTTGCGAAGGGAAGGCGAGCAGTACTTC
CASSLRREGEQYF
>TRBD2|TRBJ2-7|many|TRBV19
TGTGCCAGTAGTATTTCGTTAGCGGGAGGCTACGAGCAGTACTTC
CASSISLAGGYEQYF
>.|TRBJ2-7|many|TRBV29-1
TGCAGCGTTGGTCAGGTTTACGAGCAGTACTTC
CSVGQVYEQYF
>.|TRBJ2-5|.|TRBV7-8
TGTGCCAGCAGCTTAGCGGGACCCCAAGAGACCCAGTACTTC
CASSLAGPQETQYF
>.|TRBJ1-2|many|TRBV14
TGTGCCAGCAGCCAGGGAGGAGCTAACGTCTATGGCTACACCTTC
CASSQGGANVYGYTF
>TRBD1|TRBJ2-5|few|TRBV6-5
TGTGCCAGCAGTTACGAGGGGGCAGGGTCGTTAGGGAAGGAGACCCAGTACTTC
CASSYEGAGSLGKETQYF
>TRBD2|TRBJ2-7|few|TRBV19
TGTGCCAGTTCGACTAGCGGGTGGTCCTACGAGCAGTACTTC
CASSTSGWSYEQYF
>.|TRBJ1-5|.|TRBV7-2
TGTGCCAGCAGCTTAGAGAGCAGTTTT
CASSLESSF
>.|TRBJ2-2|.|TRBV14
TGTGCCAGCAGTCTTGACAAGGGCGGGGAGCTGTTTTTT
CASSLDKGGELFF
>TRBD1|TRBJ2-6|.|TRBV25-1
TGTGCCAGCAGTAAGACAGGGGGCGGTACTGGGGCCAACGTCCTGACTTTC
CASSKTGGGTGANVLTF
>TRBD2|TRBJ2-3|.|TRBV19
TGTGCCAGTAGCCGACTAGCGGGACACACAGATACGCAGTATTTT
CASSRLAGHTDTQYF
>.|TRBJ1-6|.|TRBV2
TGTGCCAGCAGTCTAGGACTAGTCTTTTCACCCCTCCACTTT
CASSLGLVFSPLHF
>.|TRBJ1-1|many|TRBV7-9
TGTGCAGACAACAAGGGTTTCGGCACTGAAGCTTTCTTT
CADNKGFGTEAFF
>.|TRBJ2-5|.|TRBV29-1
TGCAGCGTGAGGACGGTGGGCGAGACCCAGTACTTC
CSVRTVGETQYF
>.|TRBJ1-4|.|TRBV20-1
TGCAGTGCCCTCCGGATGGGCGGTAATGAAAAGCTGTTTTTT
CSALRMGGNEKLFF
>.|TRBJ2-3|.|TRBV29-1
TGCAGCGTTGCTCCTAGCACAGATACGCAGTATTTT
CSVAPSTDTQYF
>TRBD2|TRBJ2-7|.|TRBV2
TGTGCCAGCAGCCGAGGGACTAGCGGTACCTACGAGCAGTACTTC
CASSRGTSGTYEQYF
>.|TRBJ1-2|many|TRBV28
TGTGCCAGCAGAGAAGCGTTCTATGGCTACACCTTC
CASREAFYGYTF
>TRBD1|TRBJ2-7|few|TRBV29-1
TGCAGCGTTGAAGATAGGGACAGATACGAGCAGTACTTC
CSVEDRDRYEQYF
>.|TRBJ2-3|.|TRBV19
TGTGCCAGTAGCGTGGCGGGGAGGAGCACAGATACGCAGTATTTT
CASSVAGRSTDTQYF
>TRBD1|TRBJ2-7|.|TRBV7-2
TGTGCCAGCAGCGCATGGGACAGTCGCTACGAGCAGTACTTC
CASSAWDSRYEQYF
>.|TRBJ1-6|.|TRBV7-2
TGTACCAGCAGCTACGTGGTAGGGCTTACCTCACCCCTCCACTTT
CTSSYVVGLTSPLHF
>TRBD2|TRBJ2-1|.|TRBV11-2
TGTGCCAGGGGACCAGCGGGAGGGCCTGGCAATGAGCAGTTCTTC
CARGPAGGPGNEQFF
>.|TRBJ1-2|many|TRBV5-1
TGCGCCAGCACCGGGACCGAGTTTGTCGGCTACACCTTC
CASTGTEFVGYTF
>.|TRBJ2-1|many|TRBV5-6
TGTGCCAGCAGCTTCCTGGCAGGTTGGTTGAATGAGCAGTTCTTC
CASSFLAGWLNEQFF
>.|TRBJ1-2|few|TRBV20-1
TGCAGTGCTAGAGATGACGGGACCCTATATGGCTACACCTTC
CSARDDGTLYGYTF
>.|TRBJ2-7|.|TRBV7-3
TGTGCCAGCAGCGCCCCTAGTGGCGAGCAGTACTTC
CASSAPSGEQYF